This T cell receptor beta chain is from a study of cytomegalovirus exposure and HLA in healthy donors. Study-wide context: For the approximately 400 genotyped donors, roughly 81% fell within the Caucasian-associated ancestry cluster. Study-level points and caveats: Available immune exposure information covered CMV serostatus only. For presence/absence analyses, sequencing depth was assumed to be roughly uniform across donors.

13 Jbeta primers and 60 Vbeta primers were used for the PCR. Repertoires were generated with immunoSEQ multiplex PCR, while TCRdb's copy carries only in-frame clones and drops some. Here the sample spans over 150,000 clones, approximately 88% being singletons. About this clone itself: No antigen is known for it.

V dropped 5 bases and J dropped 4 bases, with 3 bases sitting between them. Germline V gene data show CDR1 as LGHNT and CDR2 as FRNRAP. This CDR3 is built from 11 residues. The genes are TRBV12-5 and TRBJ1-5; D gene ambiguous. The origin of this receptor is a woman aged 25 to 39 in good health and CMV-seronegative. Sequencing was carried out using PBMCs. CDR3 DNA sequence: TGTGCTAGTGGTCCAAATCAGCCCCAGCATTTT. Its translation: CASGPNQPQHF.